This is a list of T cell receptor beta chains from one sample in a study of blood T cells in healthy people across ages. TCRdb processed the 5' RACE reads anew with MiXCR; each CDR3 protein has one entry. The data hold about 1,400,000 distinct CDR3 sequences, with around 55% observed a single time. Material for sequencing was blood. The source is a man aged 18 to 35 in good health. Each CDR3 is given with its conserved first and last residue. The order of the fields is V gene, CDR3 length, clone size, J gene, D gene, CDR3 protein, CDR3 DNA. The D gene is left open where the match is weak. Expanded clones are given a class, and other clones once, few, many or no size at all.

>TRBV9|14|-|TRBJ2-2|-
CASSALRDTGKLFF
TGTGCCAGCAGCGCTCTAAGAGACACCGGGAAGCTGTTTTTT
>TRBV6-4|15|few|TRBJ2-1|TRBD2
CASSDRLAGGDEQFF
TGTGCCAGCAGTGATCGGCTAGCGGGGGGCGATGAGCAGTTCTTC
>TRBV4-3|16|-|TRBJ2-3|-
CASSHVGAGGTDTQYF
TGCGCCAGCAGCCACGTGGGGGCTGGGGGAACAGATACGCAGTATTTT
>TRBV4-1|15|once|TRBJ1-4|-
CASSQGMRRGEKLFF
TGCGCCAGCAGCCAAGGGATGAGACGGGGTGAAAAACTGTTTTTT
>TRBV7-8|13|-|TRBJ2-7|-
CASSHGTPYEQYF
TGTGCCAGCAGTCACGGGACCCCCTACGAGCAGTACTTC
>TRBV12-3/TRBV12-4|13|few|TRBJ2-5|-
CASSPRGEKTQYF
TGTGCCAGCAGCCCCAGGGGGGAAAAGACCCAGTACTTC
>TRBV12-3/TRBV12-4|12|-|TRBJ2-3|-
CASSFAADTQYF
TGTGCCAGCAGTTTTGCGGCAGATACGCAGTATTTT
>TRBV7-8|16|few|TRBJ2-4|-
CASSLPFGGTKNIQYF
TGTGCCAGCAGCTTACCTTTCGGGGGAACCAAAAACATTCAGTACTTC
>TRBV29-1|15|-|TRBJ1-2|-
CSVKSRGLSNYGYTF
TGCAGCGTTAAATCCCGTGGGTTGTCTAACTATGGCTACACCTTC
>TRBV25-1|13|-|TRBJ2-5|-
CASSDRVRETQYF
TGTGCCAGCAGTGACAGGGTTCGAGAGACCCAGTACTTC
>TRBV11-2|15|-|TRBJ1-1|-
CASSPWELGYTEAFF
TGTGCCAGCAGCCCGTGGGAACTCGGGTACACTGAAGCTTTCTTT